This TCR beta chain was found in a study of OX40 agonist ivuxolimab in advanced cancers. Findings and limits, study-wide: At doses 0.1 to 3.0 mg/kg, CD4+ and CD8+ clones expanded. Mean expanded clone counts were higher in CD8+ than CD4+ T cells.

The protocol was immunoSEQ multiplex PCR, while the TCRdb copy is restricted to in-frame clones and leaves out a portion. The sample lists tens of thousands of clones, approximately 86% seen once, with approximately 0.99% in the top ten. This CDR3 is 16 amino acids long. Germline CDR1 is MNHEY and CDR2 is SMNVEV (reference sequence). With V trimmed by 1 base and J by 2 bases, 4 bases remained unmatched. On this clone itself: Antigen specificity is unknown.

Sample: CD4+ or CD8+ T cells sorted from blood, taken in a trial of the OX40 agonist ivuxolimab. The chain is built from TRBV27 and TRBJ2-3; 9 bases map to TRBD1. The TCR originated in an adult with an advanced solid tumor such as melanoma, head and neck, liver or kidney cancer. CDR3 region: CASSLFRQGDTDTQYF. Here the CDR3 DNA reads TGTGCCAGCAGTTTATTTCGACAGGGGGACACAGATACGCAGTATTTT.